These T cell receptor beta chains were read from a single sample in a study of ipilimumab plus nivolumab after autologous stem cell transplantation. Produced via immunoSEQ multiplex PCR; TCRdb's table is partial and in-frame only. The data show tens of thousands of clones, 85% to 90% seen once. This specimen consisted of PBMCs, obtained in a trial of ipilimumab plus nivolumab as post-transplant consolidation. The receptors shown here come from a male donor with diffuse large B-cell lymphoma. CDR3s include the opening cysteine and the closing phenylalanine or tryptophan. Expanded clones are given a class, and other clones once, few, many or no size at all.

CDR3aa: CASSGLTGGHEKLFF; len: 15; abundance: .; v_gene: TRBV5-5; j_gene: TRBJ1-4
CDR3aa: CASSIGLTTYNEQFF; len: 15; abundance: .; v_gene: TRBV19; j_gene: TRBJ2-1
CDR3aa: CASSVVGTEAFF; len: 12; abundance: few; v_gene: TRBV9; j_gene: TRBJ1-1
CDR3aa: CASTYDRNQPQHF; len: 13; abundance: .; v_gene: TRBV6-6; j_gene: TRBJ1-5
CDR3aa: CASSLSGLAGITDTQYF; len: 17; abundance: .; v_gene: TRBV7-9; j_gene: TRBJ2-3
CDR3aa: CASSLGSGGARETQYF; len: 16; abundance: .; v_gene: TRBV5-4; j_gene: TRBJ2-5
CDR3aa: CASSRGGTGELFF; len: 13; abundance: .; v_gene: TRBV6-6; j_gene: TRBJ2-2
CDR3aa: CASSPTGQGLFGYTF; len: 15; abundance: .; v_gene: TRBV18; j_gene: TRBJ1-2
CDR3aa: CASSESRVSPYQPQHF; len: 16; abundance: .; v_gene: TRBV10-1; j_gene: TRBJ1-5
CDR3aa: CASSLFESSYNEQFF; len: 15; abundance: once; v_gene: TRBV7-2; j_gene: TRBJ2-1
CDR3aa: CASSRTSGSLTEQFF; len: 15; abundance: .; v_gene: TRBV11-2; j_gene: TRBJ2-1
CDR3aa: CASSSGTVANTGELFF; len: 16; abundance: .; v_gene: TRBV5-1; j_gene: TRBJ2-2
CDR3aa: CASSLGGGEAKGYTF; len: 15; abundance: few; v_gene: TRBV5-1; j_gene: TRBJ1-2
CDR3aa: CASSFKASGADTQYF; len: 15; abundance: .; v_gene: TRBV7-2; j_gene: TRBJ2-3
CDR3aa: CASSTVGQPKNIQYF; len: 15; abundance: .; v_gene: TRBV18; j_gene: TRBJ2-4
CDR3aa: CASGAGGVAFF; len: 11; abundance: .; v_gene: TRBV27; j_gene: TRBJ1-1
CDR3aa: CASSQDSSRLNTGELFF; len: 17; abundance: .; v_gene: TRBV4-1; j_gene: TRBJ2-2
CDR3aa: CASSLGIYGVSNYGYTF; len: 17; abundance: .; v_gene: TRBV5-4; j_gene: TRBJ1-2
CDR3aa: CAYGSDQPQHF; len: 11; abundance: .; v_gene: TRBV30; j_gene: TRBJ1-5
CDR3aa: CASSGGQTKPSTDTQYF; len: 17; abundance: .; v_gene: TRBV2; j_gene: TRBJ2-3
CDR3aa: CASSLSTSGGHSETQYF; len: 17; abundance: .; v_gene: TRBV18; j_gene: TRBJ2-5
CDR3aa: CASLGQGYYEQYF; len: 13; abundance: .; v_gene: TRBV2; j_gene: TRBJ2-7
CDR3aa: CASSQSSNQPQHF; len: 13; abundance: .; v_gene: TRBV7-2; j_gene: TRBJ1-5
CDR3aa: CASSLGKNTEAFF; len: 13; abundance: .; v_gene: TRBV7-8; j_gene: TRBJ1-1
CDR3aa: CASSVGTGGDYGYTF; len: 15; abundance: .; v_gene: TRBV7-2; j_gene: TRBJ1-2
CDR3aa: CASSPLGAGHGELFF; len: 15; abundance: once; v_gene: TRBV18; j_gene: TRBJ2-2
CDR3aa: CAWSLTGSDGYTF; len: 13; abundance: .; v_gene: TRBV30; j_gene: TRBJ1-2
CDR3aa: CASSVQGTGELFF; len: 13; abundance: .; v_gene: TRBV9; j_gene: TRBJ2-2
CDR3aa: CASSIEGRGELFF; len: 13; abundance: .; v_gene: TRBV19; j_gene: TRBJ2-2
CDR3aa: CASSWVDKNTEAFF; len: 14; abundance: .; v_gene: TRBV6-1; j_gene: TRBJ1-1
CDR3aa: CAISMTENTEAFF; len: 13; abundance: few; v_gene: TRBV10-3; j_gene: TRBJ1-1
CDR3aa: CASSISRASGANVLTF; len: 16; abundance: .; v_gene: TRBV19; j_gene: TRBJ2-6
CDR3aa: CASTLQGALMGHNSPLHF; len: 18; abundance: .; v_gene: TRBV7-2; j_gene: TRBJ1-6
CDR3aa: CASSLVLIGQRSTDTQYF; len: 18; abundance: .; v_gene: TRBV5-5; j_gene: TRBJ2-3
CDR3aa: CSVEDPGQPYGYTF; len: 14; abundance: .; v_gene: TRBV29-1; j_gene: TRBJ1-2
CDR3aa: CASSYNRGSGNTIYF; len: 15; abundance: .; v_gene: TRBV6-5; j_gene: TRBJ1-3
CDR3aa: CASSTGLAGRTDTQYF; len: 16; abundance: .; v_gene: TRBV7-9; j_gene: TRBJ2-3
CDR3aa: CASSWVAGAINTQYF; len: 15; abundance: .; v_gene: TRBV7-6; j_gene: TRBJ2-3
CDR3aa: CASTSGGGGMETDTQYF; len: 17; abundance: .; v_gene: TRBV16; j_gene: TRBJ2-3
CDR3aa: CASNKDRFGDTEAFF; len: 15; abundance: few; v_gene: TRBV27; j_gene: TRBJ1-1
CDR3aa: CASSISGQGGEAGELFF; len: 17; abundance: once; v_gene: TRBV2; j_gene: TRBJ2-2
CDR3aa: CAWSVERVITF; len: 11; abundance: .; v_gene: TRBV30; j_gene: TRBJ1-2
CDR3aa: CATSRDRGTYGYTF; len: 14; abundance: .; v_gene: TRBV15; j_gene: TRBJ1-2
CDR3aa: CASLYSWEAFF; len: 11; abundance: .; v_gene: TRBV6-1; j_gene: TRBJ1-1
CDR3aa: CASSIRGGGSTGELFF; len: 16; abundance: .; v_gene: TRBV7-3; j_gene: TRBJ2-2
CDR3aa: CASSPGAQETQYF; len: 13; abundance: .; v_gene: TRBV18; j_gene: TRBJ2-5
CDR3aa: CASSAGDLPLHF; len: 12; abundance: .; v_gene: TRBV6-5; j_gene: TRBJ1-6
CDR3aa: CASSAGQGLAGNTIYF; len: 16; abundance: .; v_gene: TRBV5-5; j_gene: TRBJ1-3
CDR3aa: CASSLLSGNQPQHF; len: 14; abundance: .; v_gene: TRBV5-6; j_gene: TRBJ1-5
CDR3aa: CASSPGTSYEQYF; len: 13; abundance: .; v_gene: TRBV19; j_gene: TRBJ2-7
CDR3aa: CASSSGQGAHNTEAFF; len: 16; abundance: .; v_gene: TRBV5-1; j_gene: TRBJ1-1
CDR3aa: CASSFKAVAGGNTDTQYF; len: 18; abundance: .; v_gene: TRBV5-1; j_gene: TRBJ2-3
CDR3aa: CAVSSYEQYF; len: 10; abundance: once; v_gene: TRBV28; j_gene: .